This T cell receptor beta chain stems from a study of identifying expanded T cells in peripheral blood. General study findings and limits: Approximately 1.1 clones differed between technical replicates, versus about 15 and 19 over time. Clone count variance between approximately two-week samples rose with total template count.

No infections or other immune events were documented during collection. Clones were read by immunoSEQ multiplex PCR, and TCRdb kept only the in-frame ones, dropping some. The sample includes approximately 140,000 clones, 75% to 90% of them seen just once. From germline, CDR1 is SGHRS and CDR2 YFSETQ. The V and J ends lost 5 bases and 3 bases, in that order; junction bases with no gene match: 12. The CDR3 contains 16 residues. This clone was counted a single time. Its antigen is unknown. The sequence came from a person aged 18 to 75 in good health. V usage is TRBV5-1 and J usage is TRBJ2-7; 9 nucleotides align to TRBD1. The sample was blood. CDR3 in DNA: TGCGCCAGCAGGCCTGACAGGGGGAGTTCCATCTACGAGCAGTACTTC. Translation gives CASRPDRGSSIYEQYF. Variable domain in full (rest from reference TRBV5-1 and TRBJ2-7): KAGVTQTPRYLIKTRGQQVTLSCSPISGHRSVSWYQQTPGQGLQFLFEYFSETQRNKGNFPGRFSGRQFSNSRSEMNVSTLELGDSALYLCASRPDRGSSIYEQYFGPGTRLTVT.